This T cell receptor (beta chain) was sequenced in a study of blood T cell repertoires in COVID-19. Study-wide context: COVID-19 samples, acute and convalescent, were from the United States, Italy and Spain.

Germline CDR1 reads SGDLS; CDR2 reads YYNGEE. The CDR3 extends over 13 amino acids. Trimming left V 4 bases short and J 7 bases short, with 14 bases between. Per the study methods: The authors estimated nucleated cell counts from reference gene primer amplification. The repertoire was sequenced with immunoSEQ multiplex PCR; TCRdb's copy has only in-frame clones and lacks some. V and J calls and clone size come straight from that table; D and trimming were deduced from the DNA. The sample lists some 260,000 clones, 80% to 90% seen once, with about 9.4% in the top ten. The V and J genes are TRBV9 and TRBJ1-2, with D perhaps TRBD1 (5 bases). This TCR was sampled from a woman aged 70-85 years with COVID-19, enrolled during active disease. Sequenced: peripheral blood. The CDR3 region has the DNA TGTGCCAGCAGCCTCGGCGGGGGAAGTGGCTACACCTTC. Translated, it gives CASSLGGGSGYTF.